These T cell receptor beta chains were read from a single sample in a study of spatial heterogeneity in lung cancer. TCRdb re-called the 5' RACE reads with MiXCR, one entry per CDR3 protein. The sample carries fewer than 25,000 distinct CDR3 sequences, about 4.9% recorded once. Specimen: lung tumor tissue, collected at surgery. The receptors were sampled from a male donor with early-stage non-small cell lung cancer. Both conserved end residues are part of each CDR3. A D gene is named only where the DNA matches it firmly. The listing skips clone size in some rows; elsewhere it reads once, few, many or a size class.

d_call: NA
v_call: TRBV6-6
clone_size: many
j_call: TRBJ1-1
cdr3_aa: CASSAQGSHTEAFF
cdr3_nt: TGTGCCAGCAGTGCCCAGGGTTCGCACACTGAAGCTTTCTTT

d_call: TRBD2
v_call: TRBV9
clone_size: many
j_call: TRBJ2-3
cdr3_aa: CASSVGAGGPSTDTQYF
cdr3_nt: TGTGCCAGCAGCGTAGGGGCGGGGGGCCCTAGCACAGATACGCAGTATTTT

d_call: NA
v_call: TRBV28
clone_size: many
j_call: TRBJ1-5
cdr3_aa: CASSVDPNQPQHF
cdr3_nt: TGTGCCAGCAGTGTTGACCCGAATCAGCCCCAGCATTTT

d_call: TRBD1
v_call: TRBV6-6
clone_size: NA
j_call: TRBJ1-2
cdr3_aa: CASSYSTGGFANYGYTF
cdr3_nt: TGTGCCAGCAGTTACTCGACAGGGGGGTTTGCTAACTATGGCTACACCTTC

d_call: NA
v_call: TRBV7-2
clone_size: many
j_call: TRBJ1-2
cdr3_aa: CASSFLENYGYTF
cdr3_nt: TGTGCCAGCAGCTTTCTGGAGAACTATGGCTACACCTTC

d_call: NA
v_call: TRBV28
clone_size: NA
j_call: TRBJ1-6
cdr3_aa: CASSLRQSSYNSPLHF
cdr3_nt: TGTGCCAGCAGTTTACGTCAGAGCTCCTATAATTCACCCCTCCACTTT

d_call: TRBD1
v_call: TRBV5-1
clone_size: many
j_call: TRBJ1-2
cdr3_aa: CASSLQLGQGDEHGYTF
cdr3_nt: TGCGCCAGCAGCTTGCAGTTGGGACAGGGTGATGAGCATGGCTACACCTTC

d_call: TRBD2
v_call: TRBV24-1
clone_size: many
j_call: TRBJ2-3
cdr3_aa: CATSDPGSGGASDTQYF
cdr3_nt: TGTGCCACCAGTGACCCCGGTTCGGGGGGGGCATCAGATACGCAGTATTTT

d_call: NA
v_call: TRBV7-7
clone_size: many
j_call: TRBJ2-1
cdr3_aa: CASSLAPEAYNEQFF
cdr3_nt: TGTGCTAGCAGCTTAGCACCAGAGGCGTACAATGAGCAGTTCTTC

d_call: NA
v_call: TRBV28
clone_size: many
j_call: TRBJ2-7
cdr3_aa: CASRPPGAGYEQYF
cdr3_nt: TGTGCCAGCAGACCCCCAGGTGCGGGATACGAGCAGTACTTC

d_call: NA
v_call: TRBV6-6
clone_size: many
j_call: TRBJ2-2
cdr3_aa: CASSSSLRELFF
cdr3_nt: TGTGCCAGCAGCTCTTCTTTGAGGGAGCTGTTTTTT

d_call: NA
v_call: TRBV5-1
clone_size: many
j_call: TRBJ2-7
cdr3_aa: CASSLDSLYEQYF
cdr3_nt: TGCGCCAGCAGCTTGGACTCACTCTACGAGCAGTACTTC

d_call: NA
v_call: TRBV29-1
clone_size: few
j_call: TRBJ2-7
cdr3_aa: CSVVFAYQARQYF
cdr3_nt: TGCAGCGTTGTTTTCGCCTACCAAGCTCGCCAGTACTTC

d_call: NA
v_call: TRBV7-9
clone_size: NA
j_call: TRBJ2-5
cdr3_aa: CASSLVLGGETQYF
cdr3_nt: TGTGCCAGCAGCTTAGTTCTGGGGGGAGAGACCCAGTACTTC

d_call: NA
v_call: TRBV5-1
clone_size: many
j_call: TRBJ2-7
cdr3_aa: CASSLAPVLEQYF
cdr3_nt: TGCGCCAGCAGCTTGGCTCCCGTCTTAGAGCAGTACTTC

d_call: TRBD1
v_call: TRBV20-1
clone_size: few
j_call: TRBJ2-3
cdr3_aa: CSAYGQGHLDTQYF
cdr3_nt: TGCAGTGCTTACGGACAGGGACACTTAGATACGCAGTATTTT